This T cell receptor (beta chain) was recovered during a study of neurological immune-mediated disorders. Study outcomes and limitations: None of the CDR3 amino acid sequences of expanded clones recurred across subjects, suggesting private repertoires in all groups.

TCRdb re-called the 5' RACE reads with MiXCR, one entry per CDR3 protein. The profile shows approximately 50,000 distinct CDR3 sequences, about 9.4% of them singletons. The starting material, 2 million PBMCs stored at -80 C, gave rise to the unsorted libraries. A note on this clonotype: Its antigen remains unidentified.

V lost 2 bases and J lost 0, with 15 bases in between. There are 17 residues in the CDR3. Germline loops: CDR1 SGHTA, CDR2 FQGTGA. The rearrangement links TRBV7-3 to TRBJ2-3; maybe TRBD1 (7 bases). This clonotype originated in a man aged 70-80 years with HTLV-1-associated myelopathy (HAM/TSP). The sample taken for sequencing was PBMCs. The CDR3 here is CASSLGQTGRSTDTQYF. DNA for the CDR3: TGTGCCAGCAGCTTAGGGCAGACAGGGAGGAGCACAGATACGCAGTATTTT.